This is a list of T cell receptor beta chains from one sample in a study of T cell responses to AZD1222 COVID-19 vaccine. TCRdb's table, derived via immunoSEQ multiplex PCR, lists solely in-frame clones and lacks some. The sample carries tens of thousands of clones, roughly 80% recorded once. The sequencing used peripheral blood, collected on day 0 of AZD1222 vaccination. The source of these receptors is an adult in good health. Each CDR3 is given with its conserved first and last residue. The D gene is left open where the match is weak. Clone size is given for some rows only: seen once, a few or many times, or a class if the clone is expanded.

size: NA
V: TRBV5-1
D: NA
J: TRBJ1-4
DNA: TGCGCCAGCAGCTTGGCTCGGACAGATAATGAAAAACTGTTTTTT
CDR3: CASSLARTDNEKLFF

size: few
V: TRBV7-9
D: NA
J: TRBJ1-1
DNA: TGTGCCAGCAGCTCCTCAATCGGGGGGTCCAACACTGAAGCTTTCTTT
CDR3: CASSSSIGGSNTEAFF

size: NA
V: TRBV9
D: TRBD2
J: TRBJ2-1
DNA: TGTGCCAGCAGCCCTACTAGCGGGAGTGGTATTAGGGAGCAGTTCTTC
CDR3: CASSPTSGSGIREQFF

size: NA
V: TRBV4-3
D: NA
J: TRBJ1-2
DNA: TGCGCCAGCAGCCAAGAGGGAGGGAACTATGGCTACACCTTC
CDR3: CASSQEGGNYGYTF

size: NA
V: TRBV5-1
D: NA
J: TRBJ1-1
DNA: TGCGCCATTTCAAAGGGGCCGGGGGACACTGAAGCTTTCTTT
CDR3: CAISKGPGDTEAFF

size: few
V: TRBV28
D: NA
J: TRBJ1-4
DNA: TGTGCCAGCACTGGGGTGGTAACTAATGAAAAACTGTTTTTT
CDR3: CASTGVVTNEKLFF

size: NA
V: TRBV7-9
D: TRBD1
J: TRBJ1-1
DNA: TGTGCCAGCAGGACAGGGGTTCCGAACACTGAAGCTTTCTTT
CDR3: CASRTGVPNTEAFF

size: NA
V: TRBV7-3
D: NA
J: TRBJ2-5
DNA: TGTGCCAGCAGCCTTAGGGGACGGTTCCAAGAGACCCAGTACTTC
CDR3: CASSLRGRFQETQYF

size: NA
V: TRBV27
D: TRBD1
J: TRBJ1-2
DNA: TGTGCCAGCAGTCGGGACAGAAACTTTTATGGCTACACCTTC
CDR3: CASSRDRNFYGYTF

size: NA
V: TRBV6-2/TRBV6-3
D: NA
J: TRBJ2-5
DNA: TGTGCCAGCAGCCTCAGGGGGGGAGAGACCCAGTACTTC
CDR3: CASSLRGGETQYF

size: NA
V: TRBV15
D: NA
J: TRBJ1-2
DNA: TGTGCCACCAGCAGTACACAGGGAAACCAGCGACTGTATGGCTACACCTTC
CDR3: CATSSTQGNQRLYGYTF

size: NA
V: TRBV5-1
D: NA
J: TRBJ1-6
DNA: TGCGCCAGCAGCTTGGTCTCAGGGGCTCTTAATTCACCCCTCCACTTT
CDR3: CASSLVSGALNSPLHF

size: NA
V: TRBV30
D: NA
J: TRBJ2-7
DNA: TGTGCCTGGAGTAGGGCGAGCTCCTACGAGCAGTACTTC
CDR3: CAWSRASSYEQYF

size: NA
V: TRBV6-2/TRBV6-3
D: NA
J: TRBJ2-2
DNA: TGTGCCAGCAGTCGGACAGGGAGGGGCACCGGGGAGCTGTTTTTT
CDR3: CASSRTGRGTGELFF

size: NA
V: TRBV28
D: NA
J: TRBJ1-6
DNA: TGTGCCAGCACCCCCGGGCTGTATAATTCACCCCTCCACTTT
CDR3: CASTPGLYNSPLHF

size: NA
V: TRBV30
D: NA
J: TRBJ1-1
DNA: TGTGCCTGGAGCCCCACGGGCCAAACTGAAGCTTTCTTT
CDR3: CAWSPTGQTEAFF

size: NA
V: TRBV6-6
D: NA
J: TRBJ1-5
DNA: TGTGCCAGCAGTTCTAGCCTCAATAGCAATCAGCCCCAGCATTTT
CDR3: CASSSSLNSNQPQHF